The source of this TCR beta chain is a study of shared clonotypes between healthy human individuals. Repertoires were generated with immunoSEQ multiplex PCR, while TCRdb's copy carries only in-frame clones and drops some. The repertoire has about 690,000 clones, 90% of them found once; the top ten carry less than 40%. With respect to this clone: What it recognizes is unknown.

The study, taken as a whole, reports: What limited the represented genetic and exposure-history diversity was the small number of donors. All-four-donor shared clonotypes had higher generation probabilities than non-shared clonotypes did.

Germline lookup yields CDR1 MNHEY and CDR2 SMNVEV (reference sequence). J gave up 7 bases and V 6 bases, and 12 bases lay outside the gene matches. This CDR3 has 15 amino acids. This chain joins TRBV27 and TRBJ2-7, with 10 bases lining up with TRBD2. The sequence derives from a man between 18 and 29 years old in good health. Some clones in this sample may be carry-over from other donors' samples. Material: memory CD8+ T cells from PBMCs. Subset denoted: CD45RO+ cells pooled with CCR7-negative TemRA cells. The CDR3 nucleotides read TGTGCCAGCAGGTGGACTAGCGGAGCCGTACGTGAGCAGTACTTC. As protein: CASRWTSGAVREQYF.